The entry below describes one T cell receptor beta chain. On sorted subsets, replicate PCRs used 200 to 250 ng DNA, or 30,000 or so T cell genomes. The repertoire was sequenced with immunoSEQ multiplex PCR; TCRdb's copy has only in-frame clones and lacks some. The sample yields 1 million to 1.3 million clones, about 84% seen once. The data originate from a study of shared clonotypes between healthy human individuals. V was shortened by 4 bases and J by 2 bases, with 13 bases between the two germline ends. The CDR3 covers 14 residues. The V gene's germline CDR1 is SGHRS and CDR2 YFSETQ. The clonotype was recovered from a man younger than 35 in good health. Some clones in this sample may be carry-over from other donors' samples. The chain links TRBV5-1 to TRBJ2-7; D may be TRBD1 (6 bases). The sample comprised memory CD4+ T cells from PBMCs. Regarding subset: CD45RA-negative fraction. This CDR3 is CASSPQGTPYEQYF. As DNA, the CDR3 is TGCGCCAGCAGCCCACAGGGCACCCCCTACGAGCAGTACTTC.